The TCR beta chain described here comes from a study of blood T cells in healthy people across ages. There were healthy Caucasian individuals from Russia, aged roughly 6 to 90, serving as donors. Then a second PCR, running about 7 to 11 cycles, was carried out with a sample-barcoded 5' primer and a J-beta primer mix. TCRdb passed the 5' RACE reads through MiXCR, listing each CDR3 protein once. The table lists around 1,700,000 distinct CDR3 sequences, 25% to 30% of them singletons. Germline CDR1 and CDR2: DFQATT and SNEGSKA (reference sequence). The CDR3 runs to 13 residues. V shed 2 bases and J 5 bases; nucleotides not matched to a gene: 2.

J is TRBJ1-5 and V is TRBV20-1, with 8 bases aligning to TRBD1. Sequencing used blood. The receptor was isolated from a woman aged 25 to 45 in good health. In DNA form, the CDR3 reads TGCAGTGCTAGAAAGACAGGGGATCAGCCCCAGCATTTT. Its translation: CSARKTGDQPQHF.